The 29 T cell receptor beta chains listed next were all sequenced from one sample in a study of blood T cell repertoires in COVID-19. TCRdb keeps only in-frame clones here, not all; method: immunoSEQ multiplex PCR. This sample has about 45,000 clones, with approximately 87% found just once. What was sequenced was peripheral blood. These receptors all stem from a human donor in a cohort sampled during active COVID-19.

This rearrangement joins TRBV6-1 to TRBJ1-2; D is ambiguous. CDR3 length: 11 residues. The germline V gene encodes CDR1 MNHNS and CDR2 SASEGT. V was pared by 3 bases and J by 5 bases, with 4 bases between. The CDR3 loop is CASSDKYGYTF. The CDR3 DNA reads as TGTGCCAGCAGTGACAAATATGGCTACACCTTC.

This clone was seen only a few times. The V call is TRBV7-3, the J call TRBJ1-4; 9 nucleotides align to TRBD1. From germline, CDR1 is SGHTA and CDR2 FQGTGA. The CDR3 sequence is 15 residues long. The junction had 8 bases not matched to a gene; V was cut back by 5 bases and J by 7 bases. In DNA form, the CDR3 reads TGTGCCAGCAGCCGAACAGGGGGCTGGGGTGAAAAACTGTTTTTT. Its protein is CASSRTGGWGEKLFF.

V and J are TRBV29-1 and TRBJ1-4, with D tentatively TRBD1 (6 bases). V dropped 5 bases and J dropped 3 bases, with 10 bases sitting between them. The germline V gene encodes CDR1 SQVTM and CDR2 ANQGSEA. The CDR3 totals 13 residues. CDR3 sequence reads: CSVLQGPNEKLFF. The CDR3 DNA is TGCAGCGTTTTACAGGGTCCTAATGAAAAACTGTTTTTT. The full variable domain, in which reference TRBV29-1 and TRBJ1-4 provide the parts outside the CDR3, is SAVISQKPSRDICQRGTSLTIQCQVDSQVTMMFWYRQQPGQSLTLIATANQGSEATYESGFVIDKFPISRPNLTFSTLTVSNMSPEDSSIYLCSVLQGPNEKLFFGSGTQLSVL.

The chain couples TRBV5-1 to TRBJ2-3; possibly TRBD1 for D (6 bases). The CDR3 consists of 15 residues. V was clipped by 4 bases and J by 1 base, with 13 bases between them. Germline-derived CDR1 and CDR2 are SGHRS and YFSETQ. Here the CDR3 reads CASSKGGDGTDTQYF. The CDR3 DNA is TGCGCCAGCAGCAAAGGGGGAGACGGCACAGATACGCAGTATTTT.

The chain uses TRBV2 and TRBJ2-4; 9 positions agree with TRBD2. The CDR3 is 13 residues long. Per the germline V gene, CDR1 is SNHLY and CDR2 is FYNNEI. V dropped 7 bases and J dropped 8; count of bases not matched to a gene: 6. The CDR3 here is CASISGGRDIQYF. The CDR3 DNA sequence: TGTGCCAGCATTAGCGGGGGCAGGGACATTCAGTACTTC.

This clone turned up a few times. J is TRBJ2-1 and V is TRBV6-2 or TRBV6-3; D not resolved. Trimming shortened V by 5 bases and J by 6 bases, and 5 bases separated the two germline ends. Germline CDR1 reads MNHEY; CDR2 reads SVGEGT. This CDR3 contains 11 residues. The CDR3 region has the DNA TGTGCCAGCAGTCTCCGCAATGAGCAGTTCTTC. Amino acid sequence: CASSLRNEQFF.

V is TRBV4-3 and J is TRBJ2-5; D may be TRBD1 (5 bases). Germline-derived CDR1 and CDR2 are LGHNA and YSLEER. The CDR3 loop spans 13 amino acids. V was cut by 1 base and J by 5 bases, with 8 bases left in between. CDR3 protein: CASSQVRDETQYF. Here the CDR3 DNA reads TGCGCCAGCAGCCAAGTCAGGGATGAGACCCAGTACTTC.

This clone was observed once. This chain links TRBV9 with TRBJ2-7, with no clear D. The germline gives CDR1 SGDLS, CDR2 YYNGEE. This CDR3 has 14 residues. V was shortened by 4 bases and J by 2 bases, with 13 bases between the two germline ends. The CDR3 DNA follows: TGTGCCAGCAGCTCATCACGTCAGGCCTACGAGCAGTACTTC. It yields the protein CASSSSRQAYEQYF.

This chain uses TRBV7-2 with TRBJ2-5; D call uncertain. The CDR3 contains 15 residues. With 3 bases removed from V and 1 base from J, the gap between germline ends came to 12 bases. The germline CDR1 and CDR2 sequences are SGHTA and FQGNSA. CDR3 sequence reads: CASSFAPGGQETQYF. CDR3 DNA sequence: TGTGCCAGCAGCTTTGCCCCCGGCGGCCAAGAGACCCAGTACTTC.

The chain couples TRBV3-1 (or the pseudogene TRBV3-2) to TRBJ1-1; D remains ambiguous. The CDR3 consists of 14 residues. Germline CDR1 is LGHDT and CDR2 is YNNKEL (reference sequence). V was trimmed by 1 base and J by 4 bases, leaving 10 bases between them. CDR3 in amino acids: CASSQVATGTEAFF. The CDR3 nucleotides read TGTGCCAGCAGCCAAGTTGCGACGGGCACTGAAGCTTTCTTT.

The chain links TRBV9 to TRBJ1-3; TRBD1 aligns across 8 bases. There are 14 residues in the CDR3. The germline V gene has CDR1 SGDLS and CDR2 YYNGEE. J was trimmed by 7 bases and V by 2 bases; bases with no gene match: 5. The CDR3 DNA reads TGTGCCAGCAGCGTCGGCAGGGGGCCCAACACCATATATTTT. Protein sequence: CASSVGRGPNTIYF. Drawing the rest from reference TRBV9 and TRBJ1-3, the complete variable domain is DSGVTQTPKHLITATGQRVTLRCSPRSGDLSVYWYQQSLDQGLQFLIQYYNGEERAKGNILERFSAQQFPDLHSELNLSSLELGDSALYFCASSVGRGPNTIYFGEGSWLTVV.

The V and J genes are TRBV7-8 and TRBJ2-1; 9 nucleotides align to TRBD1. Per germline, CDR1 SGHVS and CDR2 FQNEAQ. The CDR3 is made up of 15 amino acids. Trimming removed 7 bases from V and 0 bases from J; junction bases left unmatched: 4. The CDR3 protein is CASTQQGASYNEQFF. The CDR3 DNA reads as TGTGCCAGCACCCAACAGGGGGCCTCCTACAATGAGCAGTTCTTC.

The V gene is TRBV19, the J gene TRBJ1-5, with TRBD1 identical over 10 bases. Trimming took 4 bases from V and 6 from J; bases not matched to a gene: 3. Germline V gene sequence: CDR1 LNHDA, CDR2 SQIVND (reference sequence). The CDR3 runs to 14 residues. DNA of the CDR3: TGTGCCAGTAGTAAAGACAGGGGGCCTCAGCCCCAGCATTTT. Amino acid sequence: CASSKDRGPQPQHF.

The chain joins TRBV20-1 to TRBJ1-5; D remains unclear. The germline V gene has CDR1 DFQATT and CDR2 SNEGSKA (reference sequence). This CDR3 is built from 13 residues. The germline V and J ends were trimmed by 3 bases and 4 bases, with 10 bases remaining between them. The CDR3 region is CSASETGNQPQHF. The CDR3 DNA sequence: TGCAGTGCTAGTGAAACGGGGAATCAGCCCCAGCATTTT.

The rearrangement joins TRBV9 to TRBJ1-2, with 7 bases identical to TRBD1. The V gene end was trimmed by 0 bases and the J gene end by 5 bases; junction bases not matched to a gene: 4. The germline V gene has CDR1 SGDLS and CDR2 YYNGEE. The CDR3 sequence is 14 residues long. CDR3 in amino acids: CASSVAQQGYGYTF. The CDR3 DNA sequence: TGTGCCAGCAGCGTAGCTCAACAGGGGTATGGCTACACCTTC.

The gene calls are TRBV5-4 and TRBJ1-2; D perhaps matches TRBD1 (6 bases). V was trimmed by 3 bases and J by 0 bases, leaving 15 bases between them. Germline V lookup: CDR1 SGHNT, CDR2 YYREEE (reference sequence). The CDR3 runs 16 residues. The CDR3 region is CASSSTLTGSNYGYTF. The CDR3 nucleotides are TGTGCCAGCAGCTCGACCCTAACAGGGTCTAACTATGGCTACACCTTC.

The V and J genes are TRBV19 and TRBJ1-2; TRBD1 matches 9 bases. The junction had 8 bases not matched to a gene; V was cut back by 6 bases and J by 6 bases. CDR1 is LNHDA, CDR2 SQIVND, per germline (reference sequence). This CDR3 comprises 14 residues. CDR3 coding DNA: TGTGCCAGTAGGCGGACAGGGGAGGAGGATGGCTACACCTTC. Its protein product is CASRRTGEEDGYTF. Full variable domain (outside the CDR3, taken from reference TRBV19 and TRBJ1-2): DGGITQSPKYLFRKEGQNVTLSCEQNLNHDAMYWYRQDPGQGLRLIYYSQIVNDFQKGDIAEGYSVSREKKESFPLTVTSAQKNPTAFYLCASRRTGEEDGYTFGSGTRLTVV.

This sequence joins TRBV5-4 and TRBJ2-7; no definite D call. The V gene lost 4 bases and the J gene lost 5 bases, with 10 bases spanning the gap. CDR3 length equals 12 residues. Germline V gene sequence: CDR1 SGHNT, CDR2 YYREEE (reference sequence). In DNA form, the CDR3 reads TGTGCCAGCAGCGTCTTATTCGACGAGCAGTACTTC. It yields the protein CASSVLFDEQYF.

The chain recombines TRBV18 with TRBJ2-7; 9 nucleotides agree with TRBD1. This CDR3 is built from 16 residues. CDR1 is KGHSH, CDR2 LQKENI, per germline. The V gene end was trimmed by 0 bases and the J gene end by 4 bases; junction bases not matched to a gene: 7. The CDR3 sequence is CASSPPTTGGSYEQYF. In DNA form, the CDR3 reads TGTGCCAGCTCACCACCGACAACAGGGGGCTCTTACGAGCAGTACTTC.

The chain employs TRBV5-1 and TRBJ2-1, with 12 nucleotides matching TRBD2. V shed 5 bases, J shed 4 bases, and the junction held 4 bases outside the gene matches. The CDR3 spans 15 residues. Germline V gene data show CDR1 as SGHRS and CDR2 as YFSETQ. The CDR3 region is CASRPGTSGYNEQFF. DNA of the CDR3: TGCGCCAGCAGGCCGGGGACTAGCGGGTACAATGAGCAGTTCTTC.

CDR3 in DNA: TGTGCCAGCAGGGAGGGGCGGGGGGGCGCTGAGACCCAGTACTTC. This sequence encodes CASREGRGGAETQYF. This rearrangement joins TRBV6-6 to TRBJ2-5, with 9 positions matching TRBD2. This CDR3 comprises 15 residues. J was trimmed by 5 bases and V by 6 bases; bases with no gene match: 10. Germline lookup yields CDR1 MNHNY and CDR2 SVGAGI (reference sequence).

The chain carries TRBV6-5 and TRBJ2-3; no definite D call. The V end was cut by 6 bases, the J end by 0 bases, with 13 bases between. This CDR3 comprises 15 residues. Germline lookup yields CDR1 MNHEY and CDR2 SVGAGI. CDR3 sequence reads: CASRTVATSTDTQYF. As DNA, the CDR3 is TGTGCCAGCAGGACCGTAGCCACTAGCACAGATACGCAGTATTTT.

V gene TRBV15 combines with J gene TRBJ2-6, with D perhaps TRBD2 (6 bases). CDR3 length equals 20 residues. V dropped 0 bases and J dropped 0 bases, with 18 bases sitting between them. Germline V CDR1 and CDR2: LNHNV, YYDKDF (reference sequence). For the CDR3, the DNA is TGTGCCACCAGCAGAGAGTCGGGGAGGCGCCCGTACTCTGGGGCCAACGTCCTGACTTTC. Translating gives CATSRESGRRPYSGANVLTF.

DNA for the CDR3: TGTGCCAGCAGTAACATAAGGAACACTGAAGCTTTCTTT. This encodes CASSNIRNTEAFF. The V and J genes are TRBV28 and TRBJ1-1; no clear D gene. The germline CDR1 and CDR2 sequences are MDHEN and SYDVKM. V lost 5 bases and J 1 base, leaving 8 bases between the germline ends. The CDR3 is 13 amino acids.

V usage is TRBV6-5 and J usage is TRBJ2-1; D gene uncertain. The length of the CDR3 is 14 residues. V lost 6 bases to trimming and J lost 2 bases, with 11 bases between them. CDR1 is MNHEY and CDR2 is SVGAGI in the germline V gene. This chain's CDR3 is CASSLGWAYNEQFF. The CDR3 DNA reads TGTGCCAGCAGCCTCGGGTGGGCCTACAATGAGCAGTTCTTC.

The chain couples TRBV5-1 to TRBJ2-3; the match to TRBD2 covers 11 bases. V was pared by 0 bases and J by 6 bases, with 9 bases of the junction left unmatched. CDR1 and CDR2 (germline): SGHRS, YFSETQ. The CDR3 runs 17 residues. CDR3 protein: CASSLEPSGGPVDTQYF. The DNA for the CDR3 is TGCGCCAGCAGCTTGGAGCCTAGCGGGGGGCCCGTGGATACGCAGTATTTT.

The chain carries TRBV24-1 and TRBJ2-1, with D maybe TRBD1 (7 bases). The CDR3 is 15 amino acids. Germline V gene sequence: CDR1 KGHDR, CDR2 SFDVKD. With 3 bases removed from V and 9 bases from J, the gap between germline ends came to 17 bases. In DNA form, the CDR3 reads TGTGCCACCAGTGATCCCCGAGGAGGGGGCAGTGAGCAGTTCTTC. Amino acids: CATSDPRGGGSEQFF.

The chain carries TRBV9 and TRBJ2-3; 7 bases are shared with TRBD2. Germline CDR1 and CDR2: SGDLS and YYNGEE. The CDR3 loop spans 17 amino acids. Losses at the gene ends were 0 bases for V and 3 bases for J; bases not matched to a gene: 10. The CDR3 nucleotides are TGTGCCAGCAGCGTAGTTCCTGGTGGGGGGGGGACAGATACGCAGTATTTT. The encoded protein is CASSVVPGGGGTDTQYF.

The sample holds one count of this clone. The CDR3 loop is CASSIQAYEQYF. DNA for the CDR3: TGTGCCAGCAGCATACAGGCCTACGAGCAGTACTTC. J is TRBJ2-7 and V is TRBV6-5; D perhaps matches TRBD1 (5 bases). The CDR3 totals 12 residues. Germline V gene sequence: CDR1 MNHEY, CDR2 SVGAGI. Trimming cost V 6 bases and J 2 bases, with 8 bases left between them.